Below are 30 T cell receptor beta chains sequenced from a single sample in a study of neurological immune-mediated disorders. From the 5' RACE reads, TCRdb called clonotypes with MiXCR, one entry per CDR3 protein. The sample yields roughly 65,000 distinct CDR3 sequences, around 5% seen once. The specimen was PBMCs. Receptor source: a human donor with multiple sclerosis. The donor label of this sample is uncertain.

In this sample, this clonotype turned up many times. The rearrangement joins TRBV6-5 to TRBJ2-7; 9 nucleotides agree with TRBD1. The CDR3 sequence is 14 residues long. With V trimmed by 5 bases and J by 4 bases, 6 bases remained unmatched. Germline CDR1 is MNHEY and CDR2 is SVGAGI. Here the CDR3 DNA reads TGTGCCAGCAGTCCACAGGGGGCATCTTACGAGCAGTACTTC. It specifies CASSPQGASYEQYF.

V is TRBV20-1 and J is TRBJ1-5, with TRBD1 identical over 10 bases. The CDR3 consists of 15 residues. In germline, CDR1 is DFQATT, CDR2 SNEGSKA (reference sequence). The ends lost 3 bases at V and 5 bases at J; junction bases unmatched: 7. In nucleotides, the CDR3 is TGCAGTGCTAGTCCGGGACAGGGGTTTCATCAGCCCCAGCATTTT. This gives the protein CSASPGQGFHQPQHF.

This clonotype was seen repeatedly, ten times or more. This rearrangement joins TRBV5-6 to TRBJ1-1; D might be TRBD1 (6 bases). This CDR3 comprises 15 residues. Germline V gene sequence: CDR1 SGHDT, CDR2 YYEEEE. The V end was cut by 1 base, the J end by 7 bases, with 17 bases between. CDR3 sequence reads: CASSLTSGAGIEAFF. The CDR3 DNA reads as TGTGCCAGCAGCTTGACTTCAGGGGCTGGAATTGAAGCTTTCTTT.

This clonotype was detected many times. V gene TRBV7-9 combines with J gene TRBJ2-2, with D unresolved. The germline V and J ends were trimmed by 1 base and 7 bases, with 7 bases remaining between them. The germline CDR1 and CDR2 sequences are SEHNR and FQNEAQ (reference sequence). The CDR3 totals 13 residues. The CDR3 nucleotides read TGTGCCAGCAGCTTAGTGAGAGGCGGGGAGCTGTTTTTT. Amino acids: CASSLVRGGELFF.

The sample holds many counts of this clonotype. This chain connects TRBV7-8 to TRBJ1-5, with a tentative D call TRBD1 (5 bases). CDR1 and CDR2 from the germline V gene are SGHVS and FQNEAQ. V lost 5 bases, J lost 2 bases, and 7 bases lay in between. This CDR3 region has 13 residues. CDR3 amino acids: CASSQGGNQPQHF. In DNA, the CDR3 is TGTGCCAGCAGCCAGGGCGGCAATCAGCCCCAGCATTTT.

In this sample, this clonotype turned up many times. The gene calls are TRBV5-1 and TRBJ1-6; 10 bases are shared with TRBD1. Germline V gene data show CDR1 as SGHRS and CDR2 as YFSETQ. V shed 3 bases and J 10 bases; nucleotides not matched to a gene: 10. The CDR3 loop spans 16 amino acids. The CDR3 nucleotides read TGCGCCAGCAGCTCACCGGGACAGGGGAACCGGTCACCCCTCCACTTT. This encodes CASSSPGQGNRSPLHF. Complete variable domain (other parts from reference TRBV5-1 and TRBJ1-6): KAGVTQTPRYLIKTRGQQVTLSCSPISGHRSVSWYQQTPGQGLQFLFEYFSETQRNKGNFPGRFSGRQFSNSRSEMNVSTLELGDSALYLCASSSPGQGNRSPLHFGNGTRLTVT.

This clonotype came up many times. This chain uses TRBV5-1 with TRBJ2-2; unclear D gene. From germline, CDR1 is SGHRS and CDR2 YFSETQ. This CDR3 is 15 amino acids long. V lost 2 bases and J lost 4, with 12 bases in between. CDR3 sequence: CASSFLRGGTGELFF. CDR3 nucleotide sequence: TGCGCCAGCAGCTTCTTGAGAGGCGGCACCGGGGAGCTGTTTTTT.

This chain uses TRBV15 with TRBJ1-5; no clear D. This CDR3 is 13 amino acids long. Germline loops: CDR1 LNHNV, CDR2 YYDKDF (reference sequence). V was trimmed by 4 bases and J by 0 bases, leaving 4 bases between them. This CDR3 reads CATSTNSNQPQHF. In nucleotides, the CDR3 is TGTGCCACCAGCACAAATAGCAATCAGCCCCAGCATTTT.

The sample holds many counts of this clonotype. The chain uses TRBV5-1 and TRBJ1-5; D may be TRBD1 (6 bases). Germline assignment: CDR1 SGHRS and CDR2 YFSETQ. CDR3 length: 15 amino acids. The V and J ends lost 0 bases and 3 bases respectively, with 10 bases between them. DNA for the CDR3: TGCGCCAGCAGCTTGGAGACAGGTACCAATCAGCCCCAGCATTTT. Amino acid sequence: CASSLETGTNQPQHF.

There are many counts of this clonotype. V gene TRBV5-1 combines with J gene TRBJ2-7; D remains ambiguous. V was shortened by 0 bases and J by 2 bases, with 9 bases between the two germline ends. Germline CDR1 reads SGHRS; CDR2 reads YFSETQ. The CDR3 covers 14 residues. For the CDR3, the DNA is TGCGCCAGCAGCTTGGTGCCTGAAACCTACGAGCAGTACTTC. Encoded protein: CASSLVPETYEQYF.

This clonotype was seen ten or more times. The chain uses TRBV5-1 and TRBJ1-3; D gene ambiguous. V was clipped by 1 base and J by 1 base, with 15 bases between them. This CDR3 contains 17 residues. The V gene's germline CDR1 is SGHRS and CDR2 YFSETQ. The DNA of the CDR3 is TGCGCCAGCAGCTTGTCACCCGGAGGGCGTTCTGGAAACACCATATATTTT. Translated: CASSLSPGGRSGNTIYF.

This clonotype was seen many times. This rearrangement joins TRBV5-1 to TRBJ1-4; 10 bases are a match to TRBD1. Germline V gene data show CDR1 as SGHRS and CDR2 as YFSETQ. V was pared by 4 bases and J by 7 bases, with 7 bases of the junction left unmatched. The CDR3 runs to 15 residues. The CDR3 DNA sequence: TGCGCCAGCAGCCTTCGACAGGGGGCGACTGAAAAACTGTTTTTT. This translates into CASSLRQGATEKLFF.

This clonotype was observed at least ten times. The CDR3 region is CASSFRQGGDYGYTF. CDR3 coding DNA: TGCGCCAGCAGCTTCCGACAGGGGGGAGACTATGGCTACACCTTC. This chain uses TRBV5-1 with TRBJ1-2; 9 bases align to TRBD1. There are 15 residues in the CDR3. CDR1 SGHRS and CDR2 YFSETQ come from the germline V gene. J gave up 3 bases and V 2 bases, and 5 bases lay outside the gene matches.

The sample holds many counts of this clonotype. V is TRBV4-1 and J is TRBJ2-1; 8 bases line up with TRBD2. The germline CDR1 and CDR2 sequences are MGHRA and YSYEKL. The CDR3 runs 13 residues. V was clipped by 7 bases and J by 1 base; unmatched bases: 0. CDR3 amino acids: CASTGGSYNEQFF. For the CDR3, the DNA is TGCGCCAGCACGGGGGGGTCCTACAATGAGCAGTTCTTC.

This clonotype was recorded many times. The chain links TRBV7-9 to TRBJ2-3, with 8 bases fitting TRBD2. The germline CDR1 and CDR2 sequences are SEHNR and FQNEAQ (reference sequence). The CDR3 spans 15 residues. V gave up 7 bases and J gave up 1 base; unmatched junction bases: 7. The CDR3: CASTLRGGGTDTQYF. DNA of the CDR3: TGTGCCAGCACCCTCCGGGGGGGGGGCACAGATACGCAGTATTTT.

This clonotype was seen repeatedly, ten times or more. This rearrangement joins TRBV5-1 to TRBJ1-2; D unclear. The CDR3 covers 15 residues. In germline, CDR1 is SGHRS, CDR2 YFSETQ. V was trimmed by 0 bases and J by 3 bases, leaving 12 bases between them. The CDR3 nucleotides read TGCGCCAGCAGCTTGGCCGCAGGTACAGACTATGGCTACACCTTC. Translated: CASSLAAGTDYGYTF.

The sample holds many counts of this clonotype. The rearrangement links TRBV5-5 to TRBJ1-6; D is unclear. The CDR3 loop spans 16 amino acids. Germline CDR1 reads SGHKS; CDR2 reads YYEKEE (reference sequence). The germline V and J ends were trimmed by 4 bases and 2 bases, with 13 bases remaining between them. Here the CDR3 DNA reads TGTGCCAGCAGCCCGGTACTAAGGACCTATAATTCACCCCTCCACTTT. It is translated as CASSPVLRTYNSPLHF.

This clonotype was seen many times. CDR3 amino acids: CASSLSKWGYGYTF. CDR3 bases: TGCGCCAGCAGCTTGAGTAAATGGGGCTATGGCTACACCTTC. The genes are TRBV5-1 and TRBJ1-2; D is undetermined. Germline CDR1 and CDR2: SGHRS and YFSETQ. This CDR3 spans 14 amino acids. V was pared by 1 base and J by 4 bases, with 11 bases between. Using reference TRBV5-1 and TRBJ1-2 for the parts outside the CDR3, the full variable domain is KAGVTQTPRYLIKTRGQQVTLSCSPISGHRSVSWYQQTPGQGLQFLFEYFSETQRNKGNFPGRFSGRQFSNSRSEMNVSTLELGDSALYLCASSLSKWGYGYTFGSGTRLTVV.

This clonotype was observed many times. The chain joins TRBV5-1 to TRBJ1-1; 7 bases map to TRBD1. From germline, CDR1 is SGHRS and CDR2 YFSETQ. The trim removed 4 bases at V and 1 base at J, leaving 7 bases unmatched. The CDR3 sequence is 15 residues long. CDR3 sequence (DNA): TGCGCCAGCAGCGCAACGGGACAGACGAACACTGAAGCTTTCTTT. Its translation: CASSATGQTNTEAFF.

This clonotype was counted at least ten times. This chain joins TRBV12-3 or TRBV12-4 and TRBJ1-2; TRBD1 matches at 10 bases. With V trimmed by 4 bases and J by 6 bases, 8 bases remained unmatched. The CDR3 has 15 amino acids. The CDR3 sequence: CASSSQGQGGHGYTF. DNA of the CDR3: TGTGCCAGCAGTTCCCAAGGACAGGGGGGGCATGGCTACACCTTC.

This clonotype was seen ten or more times. This sequence joins TRBV5-1 and TRBJ2-7; D unresolved. Trimming removed 0 bases from V and 6 bases from J, with 10 bases in between. Germline V gives CDR1 SGHRS, CDR2 YFSETQ. This CDR3 has 13 residues. The CDR3 nucleotides are TGCGCCAGCAGCTTGGCCCTTCAAACCGAGCAGTACTTC. Residues: CASSLALQTEQYF.

This clonotype was observed at least ten times. The chain combines TRBV20-1 with TRBJ2-5; 9 positions agree with TRBD1. The germline CDR1 and CDR2 sequences are DFQATT and SNEGSKA (reference sequence). J gave up 2 bases and V 3 bases, and 7 bases lay outside the gene matches. CDR3 size: 15 residues. The CDR3 region is CSASRQGGFQETQYF. CDR3 DNA sequence: TGCAGTGCTAGCCGACAGGGGGGTTTTCAAGAGACCCAGTACTTC.

This clonotype was counted many times. This chain links TRBV5-6 with TRBJ2-2; TRBD2 might be the D (6 bases). Deletions cut 1 base from V and 4 bases from J, with 14 bases between. CDR1 SGHDT and CDR2 YYEEEE come from the germline V gene. CDR3 size: 16 residues. CDR3: CASSLHQRVSTGELFF. The CDR3 bases are TGTGCCAGCAGCTTGCACCAGCGGGTGAGCACCGGGGAGCTGTTTTTT.

In its sample, this clonotype was seen many times. The chain uses TRBV29-1 and TRBJ2-1, with TRBD1 identical over 9 bases. V gave up 7 bases and J gave up 8 bases; unmatched junction bases: 9. This CDR3 region has 13 residues. Germline V gives CDR1 SQVTM, CDR2 ANQGSEA. The CDR3 here is CSAPGQGIYEQFF. CDR3 sequence (DNA): TGCAGCGCCCCGGGACAGGGCATCTATGAGCAGTTCTTC.

This clonotype has a count of ten or more. The gene calls are TRBV9 and TRBJ1-1; D not resolved. V shed 10 bases and J shed 1 base, with 8 bases lying between them. From germline, CDR1 is SGDLS and CDR2 YYNGEE. The CDR3 sequence is 11 residues long. This chain's CDR3 is CAPGENTEAFF. CDR3 DNA sequence: TGTGCCCCCGGGGAGAACACTGAAGCTTTCTTT.

In its sample, this clonotype was seen many times. V usage is TRBV5-1 and J usage is TRBJ1-5; tentatively, D is TRBD1 (5 bases). V dropped 3 bases and J dropped 6 bases, with 13 bases sitting between them. The CDR3 spans 14 residues. CDR1 SGHRS and CDR2 YFSETQ come from the germline V gene. CDR3 protein: CASSSGDGGQPQHF. The CDR3 bases are TGCGCCAGCAGCTCGGGGGACGGCGGTCAGCCCCAGCATTTT.

This clonotype was seen ten or more times. This chain joins TRBV5-1 and TRBJ2-3, with 8 bases aligning to TRBD1. V lost 4 bases, J lost 5 bases, and 9 bases stayed unmatched. CDR3 length: 15 residues. Germline values: CDR1 SGHRS, CDR2 YFSETQ. The CDR3 DNA is TGCGCCAGCAGCCGCGGACAGGGTGAAGGAGATACGCAGTATTTT. This codes for CASSRGQGEGDTQYF.

This clonotype was detected a few times. One end of the junction is discordant with germline, which a read error may explain. The V call is TRBV7-8, the J call TRBJ2-3; D unresolved. The CDR3 totals 13 residues. Germline-derived CDR1 and CDR2 are SGHVS and FQNEAQ. The DNA of the CDR3 is TGTGCCAGCAGCTTAGAACGCCGTATAGGACCCACTTTT. Its translation is CASSLERRIGPTF.

There are many counts of this clonotype. The V call is TRBV7-6, the J call TRBJ2-3, with D perhaps TRBD2 (5 bases). V gave up 4 bases and J gave up 6 bases, with 11 bases separating them. Germline V gene lookup returns CDR1 SGHVS and CDR2 FNYEAQ. The CDR3 spans 13 residues. The CDR3 DNA sequence: TGTGCCAGCAGCTCCGAGGGTCATGATACGCAGTATTTT. It translates to CASSSEGHDTQYF.

A few counts support this clonotype. V gene TRBV5-1 combines with J gene TRBJ2-3; either TRBD1 or TRBD2 may supply D (5 bases each). The V end lost 0 bases, the J end lost 3 bases, and 8 bases lay between the germline ends. The CDR3 has 14 amino acids. Germline V gene sequence: CDR1 SGHRS, CDR2 YFSETQ. The CDR3 bases are TGCGCCAGCAGCTTGGAAGAGGGGACAGATACGCAGTATTTT. It encodes CASSLEEGTDTQYF.